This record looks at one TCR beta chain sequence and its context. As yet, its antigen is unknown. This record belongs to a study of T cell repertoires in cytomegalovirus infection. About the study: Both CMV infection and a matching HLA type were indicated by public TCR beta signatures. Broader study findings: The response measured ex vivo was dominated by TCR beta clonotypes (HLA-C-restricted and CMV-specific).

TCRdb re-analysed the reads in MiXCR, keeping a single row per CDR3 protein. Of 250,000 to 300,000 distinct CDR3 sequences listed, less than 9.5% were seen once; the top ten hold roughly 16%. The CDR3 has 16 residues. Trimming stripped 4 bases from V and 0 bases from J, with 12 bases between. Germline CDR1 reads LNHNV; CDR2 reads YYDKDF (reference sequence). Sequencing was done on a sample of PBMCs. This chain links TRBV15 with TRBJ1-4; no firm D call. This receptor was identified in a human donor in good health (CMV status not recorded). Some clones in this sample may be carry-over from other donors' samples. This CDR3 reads CATSISSHATNEKLFF. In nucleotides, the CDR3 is TGTGCCACCAGCATTAGCAGTCATGCAACTAATGAAAAACTGTTTTTT.